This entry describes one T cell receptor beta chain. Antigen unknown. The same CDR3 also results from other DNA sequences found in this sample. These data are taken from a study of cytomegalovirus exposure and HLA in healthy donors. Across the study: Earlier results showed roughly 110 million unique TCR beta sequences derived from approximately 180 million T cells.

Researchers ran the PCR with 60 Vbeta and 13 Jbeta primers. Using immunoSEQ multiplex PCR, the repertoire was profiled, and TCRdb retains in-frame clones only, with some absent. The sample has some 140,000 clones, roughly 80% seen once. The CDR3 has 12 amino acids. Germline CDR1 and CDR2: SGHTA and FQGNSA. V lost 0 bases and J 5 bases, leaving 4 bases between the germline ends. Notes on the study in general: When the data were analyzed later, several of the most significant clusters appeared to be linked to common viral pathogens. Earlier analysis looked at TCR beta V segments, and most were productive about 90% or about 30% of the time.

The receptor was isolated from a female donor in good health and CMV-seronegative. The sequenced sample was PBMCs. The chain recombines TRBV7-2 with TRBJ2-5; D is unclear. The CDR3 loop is CASSLARETQYF. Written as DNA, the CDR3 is TGTGCCAGCAGCTTAGCGCGTGAGACCCAGTACTTC.